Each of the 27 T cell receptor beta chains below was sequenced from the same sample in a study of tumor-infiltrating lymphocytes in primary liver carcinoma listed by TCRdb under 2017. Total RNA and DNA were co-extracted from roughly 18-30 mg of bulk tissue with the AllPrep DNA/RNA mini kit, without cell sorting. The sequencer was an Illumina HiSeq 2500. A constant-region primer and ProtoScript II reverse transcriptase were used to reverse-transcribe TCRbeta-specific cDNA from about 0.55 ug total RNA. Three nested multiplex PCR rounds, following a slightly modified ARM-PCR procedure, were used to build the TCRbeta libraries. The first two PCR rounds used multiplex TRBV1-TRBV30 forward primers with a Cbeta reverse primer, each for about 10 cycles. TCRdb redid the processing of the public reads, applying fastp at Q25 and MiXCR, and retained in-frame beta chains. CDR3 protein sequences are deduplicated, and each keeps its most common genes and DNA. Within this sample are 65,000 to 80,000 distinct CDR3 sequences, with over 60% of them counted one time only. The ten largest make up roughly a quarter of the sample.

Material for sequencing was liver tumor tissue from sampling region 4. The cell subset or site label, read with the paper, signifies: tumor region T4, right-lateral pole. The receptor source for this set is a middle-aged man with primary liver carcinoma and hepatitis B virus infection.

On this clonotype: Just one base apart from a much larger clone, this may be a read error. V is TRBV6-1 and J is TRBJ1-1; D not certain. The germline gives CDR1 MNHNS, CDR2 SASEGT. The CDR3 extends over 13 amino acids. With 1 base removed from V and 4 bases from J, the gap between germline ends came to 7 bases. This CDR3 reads CASSEDIVTEAFF. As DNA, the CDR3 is TGTGCCAGCAGTGAAGATATCGTCACTGAAGCTTTCTTT.

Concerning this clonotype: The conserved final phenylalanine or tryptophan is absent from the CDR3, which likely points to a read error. CDR3 sequence (DNA): TGTGCCAGCATCTTCCAAACTAGCGGGGCCCTGAGCTCCTACGAGCAGTACTCC. Translated: CASIFQTSGALSSYEQYS. The chain links TRBV6-1 to TRBJ2-7; TRBD2 matches at 10 bases. Germline V gene data show CDR1 as MNHNS and CDR2 as SASEGT. Trimming at V came to 7 bases and at J to 0 bases, leaving 15 bases not matched to a gene. The CDR3 spans 18 residues.

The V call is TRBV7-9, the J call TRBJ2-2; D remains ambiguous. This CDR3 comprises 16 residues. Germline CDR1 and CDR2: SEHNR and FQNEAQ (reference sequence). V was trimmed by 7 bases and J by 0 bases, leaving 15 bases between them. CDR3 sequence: CASNFREVTNTGELFF. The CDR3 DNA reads TGTGCCAGCAACTTTCGCGAGGTAACGAACACCGGGGAGCTGTTTTTT. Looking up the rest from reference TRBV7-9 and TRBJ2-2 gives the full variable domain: DTGVSQNPRHKITKRGQNVTFRCDPISEHNRLYWYRQTLGQGPEFLTYFQNEAQLEKSRLLSDRFSAERPKGSFSTLEIQRTEQGDSAMYLCASNFREVTNTGELFFGEGSRLTVL.

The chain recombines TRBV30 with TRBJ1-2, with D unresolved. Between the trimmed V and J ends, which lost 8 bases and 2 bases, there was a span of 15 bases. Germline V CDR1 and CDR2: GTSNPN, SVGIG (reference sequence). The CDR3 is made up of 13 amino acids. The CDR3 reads CAGMFLENYGYTF. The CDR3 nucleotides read TGTGCCGGTATGTTCTTGGAAAACTATGGCTACACCTTC.

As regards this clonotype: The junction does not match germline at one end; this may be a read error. CDR3 amino acids: CARSDPKCGSPIGSYNEQFF. The CDR3 region has the DNA TGTGCCCGGAGTGACCCAAAGTGCGGGAGCCCGATCGGGTCCTACAATGAGCAGTTCTTC. This sequence joins TRBV30 and TRBJ2-1; 7 bases are shared with TRBD2. There are 20 residues in the CDR3. CDR1 and CDR2 from the germline V gene are GTSNPN and SVGIG (reference sequence).

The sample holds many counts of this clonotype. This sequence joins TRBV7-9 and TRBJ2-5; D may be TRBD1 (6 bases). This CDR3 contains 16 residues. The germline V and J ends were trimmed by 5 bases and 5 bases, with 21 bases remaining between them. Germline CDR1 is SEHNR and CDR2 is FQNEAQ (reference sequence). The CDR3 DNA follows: TGTGCCAGCAGCCCAGGGGCCTCGGTTTTAGCGGAGACCCAGTACTTC. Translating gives CASSPGASVLAETQYF.

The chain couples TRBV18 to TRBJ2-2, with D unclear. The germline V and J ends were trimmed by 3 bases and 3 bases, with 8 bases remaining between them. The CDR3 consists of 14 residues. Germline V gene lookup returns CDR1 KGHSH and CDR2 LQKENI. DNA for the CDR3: TGTGCCAGCTCACCTTATAGAGACACCGGGGAGCTGTTTTTT. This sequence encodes CASSPYRDTGELFF.

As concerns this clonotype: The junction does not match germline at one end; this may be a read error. The CDR3 here is CASSSGLAGVRLEDDF. The CDR3 region has the DNA TGTGCCAGCAGCTCCGGATTAGCGGGAGTTCGCCTGGAAGATGATTTC. V usage is TRBV11-2 and J usage is TRBJ2-1; TRBD2 matches 9 bases. The CDR3 has 16 residues. Germline-derived CDR1 and CDR2 are SGHAT and FQNNGV. Supplemented by reference TRBV11-2 and TRBJ2-1, the full variable domain reads EAGVAQSPRYKIIEKRQSVAFWCNPISGHATLYWYQQILGQGPKLLIQFQNNGVVDDSQLPKDRFSAERLKGVDSTLKIQPAKLEDSAVYLCASSSGLAGVRLEDDFGPGTRLTVL.

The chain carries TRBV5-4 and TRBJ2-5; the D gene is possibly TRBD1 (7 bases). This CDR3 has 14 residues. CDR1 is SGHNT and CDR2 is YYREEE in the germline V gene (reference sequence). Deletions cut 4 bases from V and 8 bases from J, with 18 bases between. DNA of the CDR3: TGTGCCAGCAGCGGGGGGACAGAATGGGGAACCCAGTACTTC. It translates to CASSGGTEWGTQYF.

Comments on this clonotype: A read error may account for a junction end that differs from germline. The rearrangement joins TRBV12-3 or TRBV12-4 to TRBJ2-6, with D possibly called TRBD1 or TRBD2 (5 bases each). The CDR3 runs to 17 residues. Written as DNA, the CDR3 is TGTGCCAGCACCATTGGCCGGGGCGGGTCTGGGGCCAGCGTCCCGACTTTC. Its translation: CASTIGRGGSGASVPTF.

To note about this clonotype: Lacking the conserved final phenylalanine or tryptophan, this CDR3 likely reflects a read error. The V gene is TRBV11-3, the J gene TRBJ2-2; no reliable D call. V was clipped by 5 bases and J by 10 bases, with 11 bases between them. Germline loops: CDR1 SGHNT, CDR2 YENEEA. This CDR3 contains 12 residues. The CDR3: CASSPYGVELFL. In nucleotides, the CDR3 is TGTGCCAGCAGCCCTTATGGCGTGGAGCTGTTTCTT.

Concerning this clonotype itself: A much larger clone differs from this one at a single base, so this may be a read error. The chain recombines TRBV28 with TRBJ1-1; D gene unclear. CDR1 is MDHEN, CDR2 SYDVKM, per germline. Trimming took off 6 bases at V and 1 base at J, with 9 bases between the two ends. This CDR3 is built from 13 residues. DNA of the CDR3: TGTGCCAGCAGCCTCGGCTGGAACACTGAAGCTTTCTTT. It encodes CASSLGWNTEAFF.

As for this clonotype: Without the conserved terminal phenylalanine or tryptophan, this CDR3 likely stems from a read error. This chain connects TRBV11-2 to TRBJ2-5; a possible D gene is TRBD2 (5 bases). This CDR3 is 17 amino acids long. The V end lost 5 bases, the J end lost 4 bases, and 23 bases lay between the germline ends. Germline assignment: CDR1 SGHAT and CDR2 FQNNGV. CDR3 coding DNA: TGTGCCAGCAGCCCTACTATGAATAGTGGGAGTGGAGAGACCCAGTACCTC. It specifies CASSPTMNSGSGETQYL.

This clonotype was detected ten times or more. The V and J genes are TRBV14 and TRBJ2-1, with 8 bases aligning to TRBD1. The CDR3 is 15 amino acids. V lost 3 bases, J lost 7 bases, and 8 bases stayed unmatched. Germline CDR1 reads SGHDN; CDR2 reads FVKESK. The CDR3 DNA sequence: TGTGCCAGCAGCCAGTTTGGACAGGGATGGAATGAGCAGTTCTTC. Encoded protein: CASSQFGQGWNEQFF.

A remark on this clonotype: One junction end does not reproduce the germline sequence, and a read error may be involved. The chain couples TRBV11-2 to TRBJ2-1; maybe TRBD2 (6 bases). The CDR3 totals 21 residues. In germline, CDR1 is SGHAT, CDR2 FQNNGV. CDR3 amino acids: CAGSMPPPGEGSSDSYDEQFF. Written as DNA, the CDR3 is TGTGCCGGCAGCATGCCACCCCCGGGAGAAGGCAGCAGTGATTCTTACGATGAGCAGTTCTTC.

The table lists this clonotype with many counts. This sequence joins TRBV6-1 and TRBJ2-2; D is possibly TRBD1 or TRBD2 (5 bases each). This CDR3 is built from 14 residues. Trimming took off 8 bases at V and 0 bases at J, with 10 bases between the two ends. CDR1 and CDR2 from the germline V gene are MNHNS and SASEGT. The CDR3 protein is CASPRDPNTGELFF. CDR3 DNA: TGTGCCAGCCCAAGGGACCCGAACACCGGGGAGCTGTTTTTT.

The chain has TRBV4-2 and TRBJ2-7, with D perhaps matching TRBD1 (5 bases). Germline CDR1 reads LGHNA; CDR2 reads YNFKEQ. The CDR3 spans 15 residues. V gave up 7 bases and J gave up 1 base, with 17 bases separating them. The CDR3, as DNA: TGTGCCAGCAACCATGAACGGACAAGATCCTACGAGCAGTACTTC. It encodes CASNHERTRSYEQYF.

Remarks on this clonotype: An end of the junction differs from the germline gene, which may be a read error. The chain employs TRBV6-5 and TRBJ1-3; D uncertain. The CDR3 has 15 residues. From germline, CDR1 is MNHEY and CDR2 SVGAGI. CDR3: CVSTYAAPSGSTIYF. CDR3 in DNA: TGTGTCAGCACCTACGCGGCACCCTCTGGAAGCACCATATATTTT.

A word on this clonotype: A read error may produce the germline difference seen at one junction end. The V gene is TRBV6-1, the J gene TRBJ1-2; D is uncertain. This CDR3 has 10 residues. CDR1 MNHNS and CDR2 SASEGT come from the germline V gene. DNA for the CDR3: TGTGCAAGCAATGATGGTCGCTACACCTTC. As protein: CASNDGRYTF.

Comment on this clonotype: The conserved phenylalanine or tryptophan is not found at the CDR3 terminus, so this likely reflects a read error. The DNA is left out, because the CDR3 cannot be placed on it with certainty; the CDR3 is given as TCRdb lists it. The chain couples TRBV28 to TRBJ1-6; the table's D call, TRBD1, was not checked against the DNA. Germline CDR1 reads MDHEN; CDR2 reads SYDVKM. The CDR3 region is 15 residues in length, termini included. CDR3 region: CASSSVGEGNSPLQY.

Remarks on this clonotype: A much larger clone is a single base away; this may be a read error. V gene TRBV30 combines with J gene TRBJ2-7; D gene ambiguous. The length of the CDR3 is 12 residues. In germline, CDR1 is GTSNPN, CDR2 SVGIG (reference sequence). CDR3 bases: TGTGCCTGGGGCCACCGCAACTCCGGCGGAAACTTC. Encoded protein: CAWGHRNSGGNF.

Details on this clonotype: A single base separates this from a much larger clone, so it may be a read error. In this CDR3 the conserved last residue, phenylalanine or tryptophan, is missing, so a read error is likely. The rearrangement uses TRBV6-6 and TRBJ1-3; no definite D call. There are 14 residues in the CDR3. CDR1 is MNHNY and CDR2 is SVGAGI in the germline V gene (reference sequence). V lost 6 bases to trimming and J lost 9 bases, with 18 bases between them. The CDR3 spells CASRGGGLEGTIYL. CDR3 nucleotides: TGTGCCAGCAGAGGCGGAGGGCTGGAGGGCACCATATATCTT.

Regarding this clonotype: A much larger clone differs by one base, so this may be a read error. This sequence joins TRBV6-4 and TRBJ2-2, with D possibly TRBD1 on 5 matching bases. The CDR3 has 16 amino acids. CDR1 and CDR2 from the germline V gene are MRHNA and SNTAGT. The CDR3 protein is CVSSDSSQGSTGELFF. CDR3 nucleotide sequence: TGTGTCAGCAGTGACTCGTCCCAGGGTAGCACCGGGGAGCTGTTTTTT.

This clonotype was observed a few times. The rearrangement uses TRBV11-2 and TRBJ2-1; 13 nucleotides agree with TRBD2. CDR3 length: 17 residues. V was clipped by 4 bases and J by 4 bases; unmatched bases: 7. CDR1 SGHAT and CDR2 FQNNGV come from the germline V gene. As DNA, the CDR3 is TGTGCCAGCAGCTCGGGACTAGCGGGGATCGGGTACAATGAGCAGTTCTTC. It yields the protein CASSSGLAGIGYNEQFF.

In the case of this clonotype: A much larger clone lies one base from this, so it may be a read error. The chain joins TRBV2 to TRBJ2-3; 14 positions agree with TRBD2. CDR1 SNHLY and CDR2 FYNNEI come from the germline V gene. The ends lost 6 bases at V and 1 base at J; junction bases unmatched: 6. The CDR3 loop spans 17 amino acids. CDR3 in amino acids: CASSGTSGRVGTDTQYF. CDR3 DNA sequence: TGTGCCAGCAGCGGGACTAGCGGGAGAGTGGGCACAGATACGCAGTATTTT.

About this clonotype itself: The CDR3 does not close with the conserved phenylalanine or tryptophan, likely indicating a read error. CDR3 nucleotide sequence: TGCAGCGTTGAAGGGCAGTTAAACGAGACCCAGTACTTA. It yields the protein CSVEGQLNETQYL. The chain joins TRBV29-1 to TRBJ2-5; D gene ambiguous. This CDR3 has 13 residues. Between the trimmed V and J ends, which lost 1 base and 5 bases, there was a span of 11 bases. The germline V gene has CDR1 SQVTM and CDR2 ANQGSEA.

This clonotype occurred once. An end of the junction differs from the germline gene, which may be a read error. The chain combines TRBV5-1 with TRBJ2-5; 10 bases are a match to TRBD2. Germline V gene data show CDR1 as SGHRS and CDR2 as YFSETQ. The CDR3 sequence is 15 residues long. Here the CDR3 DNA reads TGCGCCAGCAGCTCGGGACTAGCGAGACAAGAGACCCGGTACTTC. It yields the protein CASSSGLARQETRYF.